Sequencing of this T cell receptor (beta chain) was carried out in a study of blood T cell repertoires in COVID-19. Study-level background: PBMCs, B-cell-depleted T cells, or T cells were the source of the cDNA or gDNA that made up the material.

Patients in Seattle were enrolled during active infection, then followed longitudinally. The repertoire was sequenced with immunoSEQ multiplex PCR; TCRdb's copy has only in-frame clones and lacks some. The repertoire holds roughly 100,000 clones, with roughly 90% as singletons. After removal of 6 bases from V and 1 base from J, the junction contained 4 bases not matched to a gene. Germline assignment: CDR1 LNHDA and CDR2 SQIVND (reference sequence). The CDR3 runs to 15 residues. The sequencing input was peripheral blood. The chain joins TRBV19 to TRBJ2-4; 9 positions agree with TRBD1. The TCR originated in a woman between 45 and 65 years old with COVID-19, enrolled during active disease. In DNA form, the CDR3 reads TGTGCCAGTAGACTGACAGGGGGGGCCAAAAACATTCAGTACTTC. As protein: CASRLTGGAKNIQYF.